These 23 T cell receptor beta chains were all obtained from the same sample, sequenced in a study of CD8+ T cells in alopecia areata. cDNA reverse transcribed from extracted RNA served as the sequencing template. Produced via immunoSEQ multiplex PCR; TCRdb's table is partial and in-frame only. The table includes around 60,000 clones, 44% detected once. Sequenced sample: NKG2D-low CD8+ T cells sorted from blood. The receptors originated from a human donor with alopecia areata.

This clone was seen a few times. The chain combines TRBV9 with TRBJ2-7; D tentatively fits TRBD1 or TRBD2 (5 bases each). The CDR3 consists of 14 residues. Trimming cost V 2 bases and J 3 bases, with 12 bases left between them. Germline V gives CDR1 SGDLS, CDR2 YYNGEE. CDR3 sequence: CASSVGARVYEQYF. The CDR3 nucleotides read TGTGCCAGCAGCGTCGGGGCCAGAGTCTACGAGCAGTACTTC.

The chain has TRBV9 and TRBJ2-2; maybe TRBD2 (6 bases). CDR3 size: 18 residues. Between the trimmed V and J ends, which lost 4 bases and 4 bases, there was a span of 23 bases. Germline V gene lookup returns CDR1 SGDLS and CDR2 YYNGEE. CDR3 in amino acids: CASSHPAGLAPGTGELFF. The DNA of the CDR3 is TGTGCCAGCAGCCATCCCGCGGGGCTAGCCCCAGGCACCGGGGAGCTGTTTTTT.

The chain uses TRBV6-5 and TRBJ1-5; D unresolved. V lost 2 bases and J lost 4, with 6 bases in between. The CDR3 is 13 amino acids. Germline assignment: CDR1 MNHEY and CDR2 SVGAGI. The CDR3 sequence is CASSYRGNQPQHF. Written as DNA, the CDR3 is TGTGCCAGCAGTTACAGAGGAAATCAGCCCCAGCATTTT.

This clone was counted only a few times. The chain carries TRBV30 and TRBJ1-1, with unresolved D. Germline V lookup: CDR1 GTSNPN, CDR2 SVGIG (reference sequence). The CDR3 is 12 amino acids. V was trimmed by 5 bases and J by 5 bases, leaving 12 bases between them. The CDR3 loop is CAWSPVGTEAFF. As DNA, the CDR3 is TGTGCCTGGTCCCCCGTAGGAACTGAAGCTTTCTTT.

As regards this clone: Other nucleotide sequences from this sample produce the same CDR3. The chain links TRBV29-1 to TRBJ2-3; 9 nucleotides agree with TRBD2. Losses at the gene ends were 5 bases for V and 6 bases for J; bases not matched to a gene: 12. Germline values: CDR1 SQVTM, CDR2 ANQGSEA. The CDR3 has 15 amino acids. The CDR3 region has the DNA TGCAGCGTTCCCGGGGCTAGCGGGACGGGGGATACGCAGTATTTT. The encoded protein is CSVPGASGTGDTQYF.

J is TRBJ2-3 and V is TRBV9, with unresolved D. This CDR3 has 17 residues. From germline, CDR1 is SGDLS and CDR2 YYNGEE. The V gene lost 1 base and the J gene lost 0 bases, with 15 bases spanning the gap. DNA of the CDR3: TGTGCCAGCAGCGTATTTGATATACTCCTCAGCACAGATACGCAGTATTTT. This encodes CASSVFDILLSTDTQYF. Looking up the rest from reference TRBV9 and TRBJ2-3 gives the full variable domain: DSGVTQTPKHLITATGQRVTLRCSPRSGDLSVYWYQQSLDQGLQFLIQYYNGEERAKGNILERFSAQQFPDLHSELNLSSLELGDSALYFCASSVFDILLSTDTQYFGPGTRLTVL.

The rearrangement joins TRBV27 to TRBJ2-7; 7 nucleotides line up with TRBD2. Per the germline V gene, CDR1 is MNHEY and CDR2 is SMNVEV (reference sequence). The CDR3 has 14 amino acids. V shed 7 bases, J shed 6 bases, and the junction held 12 bases outside the gene matches. CDR3 in amino acids: CASILRSGASEQYF. The CDR3, as DNA: TGTGCCAGCATCTTACGGAGCGGGGCGTCCGAGCAGTACTTC.

The chain combines TRBV5-1 with TRBJ2-5; a weak D match, TRBD1 (5 bases). The DNA end lines up better with TRBJ2-7; the J call may be wrong. The CDR3 covers 14 residues. Germline lookup yields CDR1 SGHRS and CDR2 YFSETQ. The CDR3 is CASSLATGLDEQYF. CDR3 nucleotides: TGCGCCAGCAGCTTAGCTACAGGTTTGGACGAGCAGTACTTC.

The CDR3 bases are TGCAGCGTTGAAGATATCTGGGGTCGGGGGTATGGCTACACCTTC. It is translated as CSVEDIWGRGYGYTF. The chain recombines TRBV29-1 with TRBJ1-2, with a weak D call TRBD1 (5 bases). The V and J ends lost 0 bases and 5 bases respectively, with 16 bases between them. CDR1 and CDR2 (germline): SQVTM, ANQGSEA. This CDR3 has 15 amino acids.

The sample holds a few counts of this clone. This chain links TRBV7-2 with TRBJ2-2; tentative D call: TRBD2 (5 bases). V was clipped by 5 bases and J by 5 bases, with 15 bases between them. CDR1 and CDR2 from the germline V gene are SGHTA and FQGNSA. The CDR3 extends over 15 amino acids. CDR3 loop: CASSPRAYLTGELFF. The CDR3 DNA is TGTGCCAGCAGCCCGAGGGCCTACCTAACCGGGGAGCTGTTTTTT.

The chain has TRBV30 and TRBJ2-7; perhaps D is TRBD1 or TRBD2 (5 bases each). CDR3 length equals 13 residues. V was pared by 3 bases and J by 1 base, with 10 bases between. Germline assignment: CDR1 GTSNPN and CDR2 SVGIG (reference sequence). The CDR3 loop is CAWSFGASYEQYF. The CDR3 DNA reads TGTGCCTGGAGCTTCGGGGCATCCTACGAGCAGTACTTC.

The chain combines TRBV11-2 with TRBJ1-4; 7 nucleotides align to TRBD1. V gave up 7 bases and J gave up 8 bases; unmatched junction bases: 10. The CDR3 runs to 14 residues. CDR1 and CDR2 from the germline V gene are SGHAT and FQNNGV. Here the CDR3 DNA reads TGTGCCAGCACCCAAGAGGGGGCCGGGGAAAAACTGTTTTTT. Its translation: CASTQEGAGEKLFF.

The chain uses TRBV29-1 and TRBJ1-1, with D unclear. The CDR3 runs 12 residues. Deletions cut 6 bases from V and 2 bases from J, with 10 bases between. In germline, CDR1 is SQVTM, CDR2 ANQGSEA. The CDR3 region has the DNA TGCAGCGTGAGCGAGGGTAACACTGAAGCTTTCTTT. It encodes CSVSEGNTEAFF.

The chain recombines TRBV13 with TRBJ2-7; no clear D gene. Germline values: CDR1 PRHDT, CDR2 FYEKMQ (reference sequence). V shed 8 bases and J shed 5 bases, with 13 bases lying between them. The CDR3 spans 12 residues. CDR3 coding DNA: TGTGCCAGCGGGTTCCCGGTAAACGAGCAGTACTTC. Encoded protein: CASGFPVNEQYF.

As to this clone: This same CDR3 is encoded by further DNA sequences in the sample. The chain carries TRBV27 and TRBJ1-1; possible D gene TRBD1, 5 bases. CDR1 MNHEY and CDR2 SMNVEV come from the germline V gene (reference sequence). V was trimmed by 5 bases and J by 1 base, leaving 8 bases between them. CDR3 size: 13 residues. This chain's CDR3 is CASSLQANTEAFF. The CDR3 DNA reads as TGTGCCAGCAGTCTACAGGCGAACACTGAAGCTTTCTTT.

This clone was counted between two and nine times. This sequence joins TRBV7-9 and TRBJ1-5; tentatively, D is TRBD1 (5 bases). Germline CDR1 and CDR2: SEHNR and FQNEAQ (reference sequence). V lost 3 bases and J lost 6, with 12 bases in between. The CDR3 length is 14 residues. The chain's CDR3 is CASSFSGLAQPQHF. CDR3 sequence (DNA): TGTGCCAGCAGCTTTTCAGGGCTGGCTCAGCCCCAGCATTTT.

The chain has TRBV6-5 and TRBJ2-3, with TRBD2 as a possible D gene (6 bases). V was clipped by 8 bases and J by 6 bases, with 15 bases between them. CDR1 and CDR2 from the germline V gene are MNHEY and SVGAGI. CDR3 length equals 13 residues. The CDR3 coding sequence is TGTGCCAGCTGCCCGACTAGTATCGATACGCAGTATTTT. This translates into CASCPTSIDTQYF.

This clone was recorded a few times. This sequence joins TRBV15 and TRBJ1-5; TRBD1 matches at 9 bases. V lost 5 bases, J lost 3 bases, and 5 bases stayed unmatched. CDR3 size: 15 residues. Germline lookup yields CDR1 LNHNV and CDR2 YYDKDF (reference sequence). CDR3 loop: CATSLDRGINQPQHF. The CDR3 DNA sequence: TGTGCCACCAGCCTCGACAGGGGGATCAATCAGCCCCAGCATTTT.

V and J are TRBV12-5 and TRBJ1-1; D gene ambiguous. V was clipped by 2 bases and J by 0 bases, with 10 bases between them. Per germline, CDR1 LGHNT and CDR2 FRNRAP. The CDR3 contains 15 residues. This CDR3 reads CASGLSRAMNTEAFF. DNA for the CDR3: TGTGCTAGTGGTTTGTCACGAGCTATGAACACTGAAGCTTTCTTT.

This clone was counted only a few times. V is TRBV25-1 and J is TRBJ2-7, with D hard to call. V gave up 3 bases and J gave up 2 bases, with 5 bases separating them. Germline CDR1 and CDR2: MGHDK and SYGVNS. The CDR3 has 12 residues. In DNA form, the CDR3 reads TGTGCCAGCAGTGACGGACCCTACGAGCAGTACTTC. It encodes CASSDGPYEQYF.

The chain carries TRBV7-8 and TRBJ1-1; 7 bases match TRBD1. The V gene end was trimmed by 4 bases and the J gene end by 0 bases; junction bases not matched to a gene: 8. The CDR3 has 16 amino acids. Germline V gene data show CDR1 as SGHVS and CDR2 as FQNEAQ. The CDR3 bases are TGTGCCAGCAGCTCGAAGACAGGGATCTTGAACACTGAAGCTTTCTTT. Protein sequence: CASSSKTGILNTEAFF.

This sequence joins TRBV9 and TRBJ1-2; D gene uncertain. Trimming removed 5 bases from V and 8 bases from J, with 10 bases in between. Germline-derived CDR1 and CDR2 are SGDLS and YYNGEE. The CDR3 runs 11 residues. The CDR3 here is CASRAVVGYTF. The CDR3 bases are TGTGCCAGCAGGGCAGTGGTGGGCTACACCTTC.

This chain links TRBV13 with TRBJ2-3; D may correspond to TRBD1 or TRBD2 (5 bases each). In germline, CDR1 is PRHDT, CDR2 FYEKMQ (reference sequence). Trimming took 4 bases from V and 2 from J, leaving 19 bases between them. The CDR3 extends over 17 amino acids. The CDR3 is CASSSRGHEETTDTQYF. The CDR3 DNA follows: TGTGCCAGCAGCTCCCGGGGCCACGAGGAAACCACAGATACGCAGTATTTT.